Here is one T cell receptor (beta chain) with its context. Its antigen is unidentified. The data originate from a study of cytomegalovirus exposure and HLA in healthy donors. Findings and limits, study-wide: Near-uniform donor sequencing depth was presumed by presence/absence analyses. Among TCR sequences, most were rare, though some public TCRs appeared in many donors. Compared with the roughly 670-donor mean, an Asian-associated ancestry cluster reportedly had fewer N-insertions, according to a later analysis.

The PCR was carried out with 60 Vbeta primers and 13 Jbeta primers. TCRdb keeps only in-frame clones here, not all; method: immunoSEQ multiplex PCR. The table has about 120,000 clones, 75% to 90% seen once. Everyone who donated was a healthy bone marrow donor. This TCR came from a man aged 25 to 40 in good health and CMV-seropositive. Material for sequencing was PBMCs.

CDR3 DNA: TGTGCCAGCAGTTACTCTCGGACGACAGGAGAAGCTTTCTTT. As protein: CASSYSRTTGEAFF. The chain is built from TRBV6-5 and TRBJ1-1, with D possibly TRBD1 on 6 matching bases. The V end lost 0 bases, the J end lost 8 bases, and 13 bases lay between the germline ends. The CDR3 runs to 14 residues. Germline CDR1 reads MNHEY; CDR2 reads SVGAGI.